A single sample is the source of the 11 T cell receptor beta chains below, sequenced in a study of radiation and T cells in renal cell carcinoma. The assay was immunoSEQ multiplex PCR, and TCRdb's table has in-frame clones only and misses some. The table shows 150,000 or so clones, with around 89% occurring only once. Time point of the sample: baseline pretreatment blood. As to treatment: 15 Gy SBRT to primary tumor, nephrectomy 4 weeks later. The sample was blood, taken from a patient whose treatment included radiotherapy and nephrectomy. Source of these receptors: a woman in her seventies with renal cell carcinoma.

This clone was seen once. The chain recombines TRBV7-3 with TRBJ2-5, with 12 bases identical to TRBD2. CDR1 SGHTA and CDR2 FQGTGA come from the germline V gene. The CDR3 has 14 residues. With 5 bases clipped from V and 5 bases from J, the junction kept 3 bases outside the gene matches. The CDR3 protein is CASSRLAGEETQYF. The CDR3 DNA sequence: TGTGCCAGCAGCAGACTAGCGGGGGAGGAGACCCAGTACTTC.

The rearrangement joins TRBV10-3 to TRBJ1-1, with a possible D match to TRBD1 (5 bases). The germline V gene encodes CDR1 ENHRY and CDR2 SYGVKD. Trimming cost V 10 bases and J 2 bases, with 11 bases left between them. The CDR3 totals 12 residues. The CDR3 DNA sequence: TGTGCCAGCGGGGGGATCAACACTGAAGCTTTCTTT. It encodes CASGGINTEAFF.

The genes are TRBV7-8 and TRBJ1-2; the D gene is possibly TRBD1 (6 bases). Germline V lookup: CDR1 SGHVS, CDR2 FQNEAQ. Trimming shortened V by 5 bases and J by 4 bases, and 14 bases separated the two germline ends. The CDR3 sequence is 14 residues long. CDR3 residues: CASSLEDSTYGYTF. Written as DNA, the CDR3 is TGTGCCAGCAGCCTAGAGGACAGTACCTATGGCTACACCTTC.

The genes are TRBV5-6 and TRBJ2-7; D is unclear. The CDR3 totals 13 residues. V was trimmed by 1 base and J by 6 bases, leaving 11 bases between them. Germline values: CDR1 SGHDT, CDR2 YYEEEE. In DNA form, the CDR3 reads TGTGCCAGCAGCTTGATCTCTGCCGGCGAGCAGTACTTC. This translates into CASSLISAGEQYF.

This clone was observed a few times. The J gene is TRBJ2-7, the V gene TRBV30, with 8 bases that match TRBD1. Germline CDR1 GTSNPN, CDR2 SVGIG (reference sequence). Germline trimming cut 8 bases from V and 0 bases from J; bases unmatched to any gene: 9. The CDR3 covers 14 residues. This CDR3 is CAGNPGQDSYEQYF. The CDR3, as DNA: TGTGCCGGCAATCCGGGACAGGACTCCTACGAGCAGTACTTC.

The genes are TRBV19 and TRBJ2-5, with D perhaps TRBD1 (5 bases). Between the trimmed V and J ends, which lost 3 bases and 0 bases, there was a span of 17 bases. CDR3 length: 17 amino acids. Germline loops: CDR1 LNHDA, CDR2 SQIVND (reference sequence). This chain's CDR3 is CASSMAVSGMYQETQYF. The CDR3 DNA reads as TGTGCCAGTAGTATGGCGGTCTCAGGGATGTACCAAGAGACCCAGTACTTC.

This chain connects TRBV30 to TRBJ1-6, with D perhaps matching TRBD1 (5 bases). V shed 4 bases and J shed 10 bases, with 14 bases lying between them. Germline loops: CDR1 GTSNPN, CDR2 SVGIG (reference sequence). The CDR3 is 13 residues long. The CDR3 loop is CAWTFRVGSPLHF. CDR3 DNA: TGTGCCTGGACCTTCAGGGTCGGGTCACCCCTCCACTTT.

V and J are TRBV6-5 and TRBJ1-6, with D perhaps TRBD1 (6 bases). This CDR3 is built from 16 residues. V was pared by 0 bases and J by 10 bases, with 16 bases between. Germline V gene lookup returns CDR1 MNHEY and CDR2 SVGAGI. The chain's CDR3 is CASSYSFRRGRSPLHF. CDR3 DNA: TGTGCCAGCAGTTACTCCTTTCGCAGGGGAAGGTCACCCCTCCACTTT.

The V gene is TRBV9, the J gene TRBJ2-1, with 14 bases that match TRBD2. J was trimmed by 0 bases and V by 4 bases; bases with no gene match: 9. Germline V gene sequence: CDR1 SGDLS, CDR2 YYNGEE. This CDR3 comprises 19 residues. The CDR3 loop reads CASSSGLAGGLSSYNEQFF. The CDR3 DNA is TGTGCCAGCAGCTCCGGACTAGCGGGGGGTTTAAGCTCCTACAATGAGCAGTTCTTC.

The CDR3 loop is CASLGDRNNEQFF. The DNA of the CDR3 is TGTGCCAGCTTGGGGGACAGGAACAATGAGCAGTTCTTC. This rearrangement joins TRBV11-3 to TRBJ2-1; the match to TRBD1 covers 8 bases. The CDR3 is made up of 13 amino acids. The J segment lost 5 bases and the V segment lost 8 bases, leaving 5 bases of the junction unmatched. Germline V gives CDR1 SGHNT, CDR2 YENEEA.

The chain couples TRBV5-4 to TRBJ1-2; 8 nucleotides line up with TRBD1. The CDR3 spans 13 residues. After removal of 2 bases from V and 4 bases from J, the junction contained 1 base not matched to a gene. Germline CDR1 SGHNT, CDR2 YYREEE (reference sequence). DNA of the CDR3: TGTGCCAGCAGCTTCGGACAGGGCTATGGCTACACCTTC. This translates into CASSFGQGYGYTF.